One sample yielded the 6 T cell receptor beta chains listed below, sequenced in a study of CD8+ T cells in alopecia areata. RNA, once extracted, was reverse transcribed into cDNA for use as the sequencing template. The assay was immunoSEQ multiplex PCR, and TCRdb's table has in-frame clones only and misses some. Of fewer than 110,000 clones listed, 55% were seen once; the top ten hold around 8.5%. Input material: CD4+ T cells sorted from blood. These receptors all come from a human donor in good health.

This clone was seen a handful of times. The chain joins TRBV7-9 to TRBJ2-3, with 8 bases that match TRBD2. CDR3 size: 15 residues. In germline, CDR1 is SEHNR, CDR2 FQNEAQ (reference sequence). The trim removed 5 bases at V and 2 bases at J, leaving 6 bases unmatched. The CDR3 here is CASSQAGAATDTQYF. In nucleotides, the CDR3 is TGTGCCAGCAGCCAAGCGGGGGCGGCCACAGATACGCAGTATTTT.

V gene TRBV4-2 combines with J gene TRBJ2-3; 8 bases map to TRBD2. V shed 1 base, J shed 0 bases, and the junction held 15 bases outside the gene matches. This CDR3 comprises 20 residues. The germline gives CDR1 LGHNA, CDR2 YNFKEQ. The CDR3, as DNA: TGTGCCAGCAGCCAAGTTCGCGGGGGGACGCCACTGGGTAGCACAGATACGCAGTATTTT. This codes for CASSQVRGGTPLGSTDTQYF.

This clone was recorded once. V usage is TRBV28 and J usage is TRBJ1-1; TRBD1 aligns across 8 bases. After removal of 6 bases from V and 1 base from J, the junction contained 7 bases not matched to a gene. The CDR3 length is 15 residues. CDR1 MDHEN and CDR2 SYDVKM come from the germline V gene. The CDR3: CASSYSRGRNTEAFF. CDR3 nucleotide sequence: TGTGCCAGCAGCTACAGCAGGGGGCGGAACACTGAAGCTTTCTTT. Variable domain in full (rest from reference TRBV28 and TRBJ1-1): DVKVTQSSRYLVKRTGEKVFLECVQDMDHENMFWYRQDPGLGLRLIYFSYDVKMKEKGDIPEGYSVSREKKERFSLILESASTNQTSMYLCASSYSRGRNTEAFFGQGTRLTVV.

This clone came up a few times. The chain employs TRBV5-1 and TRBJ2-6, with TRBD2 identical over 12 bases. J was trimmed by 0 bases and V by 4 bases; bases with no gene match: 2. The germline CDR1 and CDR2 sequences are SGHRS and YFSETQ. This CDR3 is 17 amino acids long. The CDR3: CASSRTSGDSGANVLTF. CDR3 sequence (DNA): TGCGCCAGCAGCAGGACTAGCGGGGACTCTGGGGCCAACGTCCTGACTTTC.

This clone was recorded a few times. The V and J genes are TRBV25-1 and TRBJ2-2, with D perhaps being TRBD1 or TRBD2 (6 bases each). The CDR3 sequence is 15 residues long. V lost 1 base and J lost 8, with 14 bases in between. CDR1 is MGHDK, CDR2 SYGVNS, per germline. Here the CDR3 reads CASSESGDSSGELFF. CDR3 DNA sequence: TGTGCCAGCAGTGAATCAGGGGACTCTTCGGGGGAGCTGTTTTTT. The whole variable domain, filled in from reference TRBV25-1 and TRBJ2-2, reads EADIYQTPRYLVIGTGKKITLECSQTMGHDKMYWYQQDPGMELHLIHYSYGVNSTEKGDLSSESTVSRIRTEHFPLTLESARPSHTSQYLCASSESGDSSGELFFGEGSRLTVL.

In DNA form, the CDR3 reads TGCGCCAGCAGCCCCCAACTCCTCCTAGCGGGGGGGAACAATGAGCAGTTCTTC. Translation: CASSPQLLLAGGNNEQFF. This rearrangement joins TRBV5-1 to TRBJ2-1; 12 bases line up with TRBD2. The length of the CDR3 is 18 residues. Trimming took 4 bases from V and 5 from J; bases not matched to a gene: 13. CDR1 is SGHRS and CDR2 is YFSETQ in the germline V gene.